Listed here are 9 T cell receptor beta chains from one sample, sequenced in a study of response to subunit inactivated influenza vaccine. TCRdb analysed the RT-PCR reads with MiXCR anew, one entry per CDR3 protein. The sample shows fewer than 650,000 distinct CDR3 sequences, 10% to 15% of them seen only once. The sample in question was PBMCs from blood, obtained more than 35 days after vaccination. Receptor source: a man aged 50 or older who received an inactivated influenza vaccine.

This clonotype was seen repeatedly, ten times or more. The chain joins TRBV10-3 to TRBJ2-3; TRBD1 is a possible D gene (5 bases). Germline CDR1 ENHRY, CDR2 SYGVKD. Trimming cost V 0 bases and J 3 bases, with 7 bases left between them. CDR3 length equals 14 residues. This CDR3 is CAISESDTTDTQYF. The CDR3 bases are TGTGCCATCAGTGAGTCGGACACAACAGATACGCAGTATTTT.

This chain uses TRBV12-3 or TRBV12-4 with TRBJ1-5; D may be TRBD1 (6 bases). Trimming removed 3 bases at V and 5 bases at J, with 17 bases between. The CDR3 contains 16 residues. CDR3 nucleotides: TGTGCCAGCAGTTTGCGGGGGGGCCGAGGATATCAGCCCCAGCATTTT. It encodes CASSLRGGRGYQPQHF.

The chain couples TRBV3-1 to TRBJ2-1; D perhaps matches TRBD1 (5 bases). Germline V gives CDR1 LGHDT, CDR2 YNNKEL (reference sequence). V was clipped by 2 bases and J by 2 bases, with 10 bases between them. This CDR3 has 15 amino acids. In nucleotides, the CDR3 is TGTGCCAGCAGCCAACAGGGCCCACCCTACAATGAGCAGTTCTTC. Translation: CASSQQGPPYNEQFF.

The CDR3 protein is CSVEDTGGYEQYF. CDR3 in DNA: TGCAGCGTTGAAGATACAGGAGGGTACGAGCAGTACTTC. The chain carries TRBV29-1 and TRBJ2-7, with D maybe TRBD2 (6 bases). V lost 0 bases and J 4 bases, leaving 10 bases between the germline ends. The CDR3 is made up of 13 amino acids. In germline, CDR1 is SQVTM, CDR2 ANQGSEA.

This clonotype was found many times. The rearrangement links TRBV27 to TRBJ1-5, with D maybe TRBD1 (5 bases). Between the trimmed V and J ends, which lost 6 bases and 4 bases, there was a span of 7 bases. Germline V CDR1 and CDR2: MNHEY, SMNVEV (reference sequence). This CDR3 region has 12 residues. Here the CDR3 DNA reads TGTGCCAGCAGCGCAGGGAATCAGCCCCAGCATTTT. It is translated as CASSAGNQPQHF.

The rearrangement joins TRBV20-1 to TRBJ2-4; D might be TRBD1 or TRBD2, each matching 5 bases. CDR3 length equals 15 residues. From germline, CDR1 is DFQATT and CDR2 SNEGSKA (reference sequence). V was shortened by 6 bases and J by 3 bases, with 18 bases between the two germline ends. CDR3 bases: TGCAGTGCGCACCCGGGGACCGAGGGCAAAAACATTCAGTACTTC. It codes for CSAHPGTEGKNIQYF.

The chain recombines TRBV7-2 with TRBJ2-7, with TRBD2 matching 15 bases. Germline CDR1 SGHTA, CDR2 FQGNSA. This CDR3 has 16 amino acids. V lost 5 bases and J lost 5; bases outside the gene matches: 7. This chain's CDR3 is CASSPLGLAGGHEQYF. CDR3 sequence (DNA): TGTGCCAGCAGCCCCCTGGGACTAGCGGGAGGCCACGAGCAGTACTTC.

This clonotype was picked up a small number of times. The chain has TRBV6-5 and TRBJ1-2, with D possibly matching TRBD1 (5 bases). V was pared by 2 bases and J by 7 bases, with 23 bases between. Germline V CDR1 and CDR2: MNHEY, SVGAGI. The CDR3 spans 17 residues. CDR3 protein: CASSYATTWTTGGGYTF. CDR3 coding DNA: TGTGCCAGCAGTTACGCGACGACGTGGACAACCGGGGGTGGCTACACCTTC.

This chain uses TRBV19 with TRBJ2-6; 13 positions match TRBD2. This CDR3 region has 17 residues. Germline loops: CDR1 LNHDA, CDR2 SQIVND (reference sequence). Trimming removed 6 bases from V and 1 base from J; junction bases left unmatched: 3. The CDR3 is CASRRLAGGSGANVLTF. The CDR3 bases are TGTGCCAGTAGACGACTAGCGGGGGGTTCTGGGGCCAACGTCCTGACTTTC.